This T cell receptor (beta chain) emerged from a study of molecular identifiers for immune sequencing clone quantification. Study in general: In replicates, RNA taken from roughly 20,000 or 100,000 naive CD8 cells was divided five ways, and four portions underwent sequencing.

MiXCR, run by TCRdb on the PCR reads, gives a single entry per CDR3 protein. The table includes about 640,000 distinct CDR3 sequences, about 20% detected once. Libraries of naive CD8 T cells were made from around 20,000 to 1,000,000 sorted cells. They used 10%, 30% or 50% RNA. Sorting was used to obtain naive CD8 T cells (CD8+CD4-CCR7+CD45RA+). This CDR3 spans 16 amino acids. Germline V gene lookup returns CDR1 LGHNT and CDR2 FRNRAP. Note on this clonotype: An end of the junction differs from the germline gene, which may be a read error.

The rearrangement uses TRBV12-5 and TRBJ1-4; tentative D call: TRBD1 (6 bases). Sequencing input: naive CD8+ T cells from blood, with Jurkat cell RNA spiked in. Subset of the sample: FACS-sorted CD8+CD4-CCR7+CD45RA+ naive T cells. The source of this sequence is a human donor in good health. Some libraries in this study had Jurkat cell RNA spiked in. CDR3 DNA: TGTGCTAGTGGTTTGGACCATGGGGGCTCTTTTGAAGAACTGTTTTTT. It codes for CASGLDHGGSFEELFF.